The entry that follows covers one T cell receptor (beta chain) sequence. Profiled with immunoSEQ multiplex PCR; TCRdb holds only in-frame clones, not every one. The sample includes thousands of clones, under 90% of them seen just once. This sample is part of a study of follicular helper T cells after annual influenza vaccination. The germline CDR1 and CDR2 sequences are SGHTA and FQGNSA. The CDR3 is 16 residues long. The V gene end was trimmed by 6 bases and the J gene end by 9 bases; junction bases not matched to a gene: 9. Stated time point: 2015-2016 season, pre-vaccination. Community-dwelling subjects without influenza vaccination in the prior 6 months were enrolled. Donors with HIV/AIDS, active malignancy, immunomodulators or active illness were excluded. Sorted cTfh were non-naive CD4+CXCR5+PD-1+, either ICOS+CD38+ or ICOS-CD38-.

This clonotype was obtained from an adult who received the influenza vaccine. Sample: CXCR5+ CD38- circulating T follicular helper cells from blood, taken on the day of influenza vaccination. Noted subset: circulating Tfh, non-naive CD4+CXCR5+PD-1+ (ICOS+CD38+ or ICOS-CD38-). The chain is built from TRBV7-2 and TRBJ1-6; 12 bases align to TRBD1. The CDR3 DNA reads as TGTGCCAGCAGGATCACCGGGACAGGGGGCGGTTCACCCCTCCACTTT. It yields the protein CASRITGTGGGSPLHF.